This T cell receptor beta chain was observed in a study of blood T cell repertoires in COVID-19 (dated by TCRdb to the early 2020s). Regarding the complete study: Samples covering the acute and convalescent phases of COVID-19 were provided by collaborators in the United States, Italy and Spain. The sample metadata nearly always contained a de-identified subject ID, COVID-19 status, age in years and sex. The prospective study material was composed of cDNA or gDNA derived from T cells, B-cell-depleted T cells, or PBMCs. The repertoires were released in a freely available public database intended as a resource for research on the immune response to SARS-CoV-2. Subjects who had been exposed to COVID-19, were actively infected with it, or had recovered from it provided the deeply sampled blood TCRbeta repertoires that made up the dataset. Samples came from the ongoing ImmuneRACE study (first 160 participants) plus 1,254 subjects from 6 global collaborators. HLA class I and class II types, where available, came from metadata supplied by the sample provider rather than from assay-based typing.

Unmatched junction bases come to 14, with V trimmed by 5 bases and J by 6 bases. From the germline V gene, CDR1 is SGHRS and CDR2 is YFSETQ. The CDR3 numbers 16 residues from cysteine through phenylalanine. The sequence is cut down to CDR3 DNA, 48 bases in frame from base 1. Of note for this clone: Its antigen has not been determined. No base quality values were provided; no much bigger clone lies one nucleotide off.

TCRbeta CDR3 regions were amplified from genomic DNA by means of the immunoSEQ Assay, a bias-controlled multiplex PCR. In the original analysis: The number of nucleated cells in each sample was estimated by amplification of reference gene primers within the assay. Sequence reads were collapsed and filtered to measure the absolute abundance of every unique TCRbeta CDR3 rearrangement. For each sample, productive Simpson clonality was calculated as the square root of Simpson's diversity index over productive rearrangements. As stored in TCRdb, this immuneACCESS dataset retains in-frame rearrangements with V and J assigned. A fraction of the clones does not appear; measured against another copy, unresolved V genes explain less than half of the discrepancy, and the remainder lacks a known reason. That table supplies the V and J calls and clone size; D and trimming were determined from the DNA. Within this sample are around 260,000 clones, with roughly 89% of them counted one time only. The biggest ten clones account for around 0.8% of the sample.

Each collaborating institution followed its own protocols to collect whole blood in K2EDTA tubes. For TCRbeta analysis, collaborator samples were shipped as frozen whole blood, as isolated PBMCs, or as DNA extracted from either sample type. Summary of the overall study and its limitations: The amount of clinical and demographic metadata varied by source and participant and was provided uncurated.

The TCR originated in a man between 25 and 39 years old with acute or convalescent COVID-19. Recombination connected TRBV5-1 to TRBJ1-2, with 9 middle bases fitting TRBD1. Sequencing was done on a sample of peripheral blood. The nucleotide sequence reads TGCGCCAGCAGTTTTGGGGCAACCGGGACAGGGAATGGCTACACCTTC. This yields the protein CASSFGATGTGNGYTF.